This T cell receptor (beta chain) was found in a study of shared clonotypes between healthy human individuals. Study-wide points: Inspection by rarefaction showed sorted-subset sequencing to be incomplete despite large depth.

For this clone: Its antigen remains unidentified.

Germline values: CDR1 GTSNPN, CDR2 SVGIG (reference sequence). The CDR3 has 11 residues. With 0 bases removed from V and 6 bases from J, the gap between germline ends came to 4 bases. Produced via immunoSEQ multiplex PCR; TCRdb's table is partial and in-frame only. Here the sample spans millions of clones, just over 90% being singletons. Specimen: naive CD4+ T cells sorted from blood. Described subset: CD45RA+ positively selected. The sequence was collected from a man younger than 30 in good health. V and J are TRBV30 and TRBJ2-3; D remains unclear. Here the CDR3 reads CAWSVMDTQYF. CDR3 in DNA: TGTGCCTGGAGTGTAATGGATACGCAGTATTTT.